This TCR beta chain was recovered during a study of control samples from healthy donors and cancer patients (TCRdb year 2020). Germline trimming: 7 bases from V, 4 bases from J; junction bases outside gene matches: 12. CDR1 SGHTA and CDR2 FQGNSA were looked up in the germline V gene. The CDR3, cysteine through phenylalanine, is 15 amino acids long. Only the CDR3 portion is preserved as DNA: 45 bases, with reading frame beginning at the first base. Comment on this clone: No cognate antigen has been identified for it. Base qualities were left out, and no much larger clone turns up one base away.

Receptors were amplified or captured by the immunoSEQ multiplex PCR assay. TCRdb provides this immuneACCESS table in a form limited to in-frame rearrangements. Some clones are lacking; in checked studies, under half of them reflect an unresolved V gene, and why the rest are absent is not known. The sample table lists over 100,000 clones, roughly 89% of them with a count of one. Clones ranked in the top ten supply 17% of the sample. Sequenced sample: blood. This TCR was recovered from a woman in her forties or fifties in good health. The chain couples TRBV7-2 to TRBJ2-5, with 7 middle bases fitting TRBD2. The sequenced DNA is TGTGCCAGCACCCCTCAGGCGGGAGTCAGAGAGACCCAGTACTTC. It encodes CASTPQAGVRETQYF.